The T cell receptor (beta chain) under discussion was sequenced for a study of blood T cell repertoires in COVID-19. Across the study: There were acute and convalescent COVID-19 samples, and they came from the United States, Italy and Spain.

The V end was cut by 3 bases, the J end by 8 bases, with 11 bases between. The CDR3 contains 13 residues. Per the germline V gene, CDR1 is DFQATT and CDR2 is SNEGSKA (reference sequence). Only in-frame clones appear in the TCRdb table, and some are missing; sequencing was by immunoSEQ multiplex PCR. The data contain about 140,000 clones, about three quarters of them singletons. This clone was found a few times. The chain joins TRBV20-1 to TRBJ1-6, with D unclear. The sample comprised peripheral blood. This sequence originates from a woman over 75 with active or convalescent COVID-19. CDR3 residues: CSASQAGDSPLHF. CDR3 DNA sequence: TGCAGTGCTAGTCAGGCAGGCGATTCACCCCTCCACTTT.